The clone carrying this TCR beta chain was seen more than once but under ten times. Its antigen is unknown. The primer mix had 60 Vbeta and 13 Jbeta primers. Per the original data handling: Later, an analysis found 75 million to 90 million unique TCR beta chains, and around 10 million of these were shared. TCRdb's copy holds only in-frame clones and misses some; the assay was immunoSEQ multiplex PCR. V and J calls and clone size are as listed in that table; D and trimming were resolved from the DNA. The table records more than 140,000 clones, around 65% of them present only once. These data belong to a study of cytomegalovirus exposure and HLA in healthy donors. About the study: In an early release, HLA-typed donors contributed 80 million to 95 million unique TCR sequences. The study, taken as a whole, reports: For most TCR beta V segments, an earlier analysis put the productive rate at about 87% or about 30% of the time. Available immune exposure information covered CMV serostatus only.

Germline lookup yields CDR1 LGHNA and CDR2 YNFKEQ. The CDR3 is 18 amino acids. Trimming took 4 bases from V and 3 from J; bases not matched to a gene: 17. The TCR comes from a woman in her 30s in good health and CMV-seropositive. Sequencing input: PBMCs. The rearrangement links TRBV4-2 to TRBJ2-7, with 8 bases that match TRBD1. The CDR3 is CASSPTDTGGTLRYEQYF. CDR3 sequence (DNA): TGTGCCAGCAGCCCAACCGACACAGGGGGAACCCTGCGCTACGAGCAGTACTTC.